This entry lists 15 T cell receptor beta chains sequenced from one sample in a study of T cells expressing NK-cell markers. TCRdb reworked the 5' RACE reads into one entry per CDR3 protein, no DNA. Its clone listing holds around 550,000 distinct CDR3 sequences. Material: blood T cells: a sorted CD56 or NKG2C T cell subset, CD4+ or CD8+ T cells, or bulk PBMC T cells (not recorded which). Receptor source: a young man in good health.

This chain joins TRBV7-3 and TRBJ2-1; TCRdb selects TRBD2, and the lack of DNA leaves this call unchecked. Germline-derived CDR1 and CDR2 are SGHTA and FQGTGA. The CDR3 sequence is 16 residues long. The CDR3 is CASSVWGTSGYNEQFF. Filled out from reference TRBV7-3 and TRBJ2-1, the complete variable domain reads GAGVSQTPSNKVTEKGKYVELRCDPISGHTALYWYRQSLGQGPEFLIYFQGTGAADDSGLPNDRFFAVRPEGSVSTLKIQRTERGDSAVYLCASSVWGTSGYNEQFFGPGTRLTVL.

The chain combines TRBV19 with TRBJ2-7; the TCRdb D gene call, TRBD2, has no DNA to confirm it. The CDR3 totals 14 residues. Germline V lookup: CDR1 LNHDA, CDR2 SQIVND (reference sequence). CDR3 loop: CASTHSRGPYEQYF.

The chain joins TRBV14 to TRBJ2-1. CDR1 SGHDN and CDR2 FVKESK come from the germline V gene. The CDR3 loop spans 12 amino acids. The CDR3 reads CASSLKVYEQFF.

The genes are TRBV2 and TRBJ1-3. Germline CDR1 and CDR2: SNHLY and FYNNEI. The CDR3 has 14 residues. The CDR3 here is CASSESSSGNTIYF.

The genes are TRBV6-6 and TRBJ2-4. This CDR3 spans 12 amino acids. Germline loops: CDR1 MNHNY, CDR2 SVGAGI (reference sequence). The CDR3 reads CASSYGENIQYF.

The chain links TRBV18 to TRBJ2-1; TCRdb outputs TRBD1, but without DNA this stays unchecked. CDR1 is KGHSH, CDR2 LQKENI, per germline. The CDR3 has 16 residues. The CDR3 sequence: CASSPPVGTGHNEQFF.

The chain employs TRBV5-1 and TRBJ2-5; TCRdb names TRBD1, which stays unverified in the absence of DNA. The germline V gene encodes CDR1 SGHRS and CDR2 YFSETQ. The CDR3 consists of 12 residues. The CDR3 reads CASNAEGGTQYF. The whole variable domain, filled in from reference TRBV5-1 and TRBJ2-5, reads KAGVTQTPRYLIKTRGQQVTLSCSPISGHRSVSWYQQTPGQGLQFLFEYFSETQRNKGNFPGRFSGRQFSNSRSEMNVSTLELGDSALYLCASNAEGGTQYFGPGTRLLVL.

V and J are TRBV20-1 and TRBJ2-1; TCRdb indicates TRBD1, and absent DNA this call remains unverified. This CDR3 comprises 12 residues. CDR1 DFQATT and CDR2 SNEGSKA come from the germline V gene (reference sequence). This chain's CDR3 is CSATPAGIEQFF.

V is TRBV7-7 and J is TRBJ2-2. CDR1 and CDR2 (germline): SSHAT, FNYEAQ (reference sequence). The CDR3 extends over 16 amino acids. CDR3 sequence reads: CASSLGEWGKTGELFF.

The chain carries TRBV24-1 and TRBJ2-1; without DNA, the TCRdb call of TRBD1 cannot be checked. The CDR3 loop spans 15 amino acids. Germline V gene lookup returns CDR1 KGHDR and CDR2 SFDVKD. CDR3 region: CATGTRGQGYNEQFF.

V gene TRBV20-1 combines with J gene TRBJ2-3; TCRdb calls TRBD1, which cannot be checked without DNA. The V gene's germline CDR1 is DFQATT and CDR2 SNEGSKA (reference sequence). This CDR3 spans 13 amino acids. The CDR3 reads CSADAGPTDTQYF.

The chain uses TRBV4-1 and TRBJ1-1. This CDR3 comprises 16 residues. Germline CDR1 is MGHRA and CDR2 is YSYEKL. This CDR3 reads CASSQVAGTSDTEAFF.

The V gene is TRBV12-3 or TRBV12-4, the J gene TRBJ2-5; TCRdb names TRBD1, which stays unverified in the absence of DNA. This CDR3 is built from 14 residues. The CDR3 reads CASASSALRGTQYF.

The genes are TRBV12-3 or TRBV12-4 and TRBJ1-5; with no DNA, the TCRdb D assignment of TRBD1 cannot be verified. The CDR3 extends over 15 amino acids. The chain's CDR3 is CASSTDRATHQPQHF.

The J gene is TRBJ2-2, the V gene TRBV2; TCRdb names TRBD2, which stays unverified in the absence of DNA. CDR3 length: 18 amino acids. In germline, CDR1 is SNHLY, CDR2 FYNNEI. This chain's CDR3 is CASSAGLAGVSGTGELFF.